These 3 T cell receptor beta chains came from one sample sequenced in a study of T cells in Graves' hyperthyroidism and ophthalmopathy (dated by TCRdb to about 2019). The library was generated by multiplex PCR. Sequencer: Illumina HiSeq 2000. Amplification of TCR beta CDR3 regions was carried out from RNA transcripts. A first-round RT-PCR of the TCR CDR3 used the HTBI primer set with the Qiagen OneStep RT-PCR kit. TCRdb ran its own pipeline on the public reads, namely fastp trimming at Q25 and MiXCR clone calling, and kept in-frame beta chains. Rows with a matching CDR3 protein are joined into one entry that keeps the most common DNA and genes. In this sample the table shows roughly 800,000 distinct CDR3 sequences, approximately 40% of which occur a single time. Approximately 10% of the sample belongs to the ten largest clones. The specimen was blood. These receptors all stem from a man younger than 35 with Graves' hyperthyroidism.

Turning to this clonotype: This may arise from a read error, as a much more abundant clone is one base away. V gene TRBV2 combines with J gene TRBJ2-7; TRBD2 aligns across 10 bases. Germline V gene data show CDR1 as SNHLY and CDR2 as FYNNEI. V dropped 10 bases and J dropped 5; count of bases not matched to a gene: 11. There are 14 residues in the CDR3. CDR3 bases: TGTGCCATCGAGACTAGCGGGCGGTTGAACGAGCAGTACTTC. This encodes CAIETSGRLNEQYF.

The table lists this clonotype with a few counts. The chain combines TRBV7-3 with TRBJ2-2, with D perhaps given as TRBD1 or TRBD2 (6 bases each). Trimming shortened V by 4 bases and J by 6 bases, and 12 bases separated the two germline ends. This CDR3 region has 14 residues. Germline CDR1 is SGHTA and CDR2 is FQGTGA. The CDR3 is CASSSQEGAGELFF. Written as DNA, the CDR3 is TGTGCCAGCAGCTCCCAGGAGGGGGCCGGGGAGCTGTTTTTT.

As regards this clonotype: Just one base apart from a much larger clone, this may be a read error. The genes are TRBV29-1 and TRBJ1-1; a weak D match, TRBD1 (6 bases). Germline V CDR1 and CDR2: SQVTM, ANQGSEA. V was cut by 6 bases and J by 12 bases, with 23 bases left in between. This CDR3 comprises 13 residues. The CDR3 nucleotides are TGCAGCGTCTCCCGGGGGGCGAGAGGGAGAACTTTCTTT. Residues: CSVSRGARGRTFF.